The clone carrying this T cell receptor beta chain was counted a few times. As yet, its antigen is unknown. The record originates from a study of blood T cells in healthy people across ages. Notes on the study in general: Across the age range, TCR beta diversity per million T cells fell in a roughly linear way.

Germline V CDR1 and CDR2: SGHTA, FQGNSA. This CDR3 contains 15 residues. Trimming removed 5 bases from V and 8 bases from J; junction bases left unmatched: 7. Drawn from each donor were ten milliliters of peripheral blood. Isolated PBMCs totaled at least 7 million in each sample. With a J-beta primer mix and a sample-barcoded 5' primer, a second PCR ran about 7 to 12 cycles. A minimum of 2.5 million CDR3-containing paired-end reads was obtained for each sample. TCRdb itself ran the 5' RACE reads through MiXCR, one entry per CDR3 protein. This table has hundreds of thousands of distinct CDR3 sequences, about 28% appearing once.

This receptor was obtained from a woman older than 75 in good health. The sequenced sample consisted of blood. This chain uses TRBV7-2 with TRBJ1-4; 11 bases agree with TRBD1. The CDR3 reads CASSPWTGGGEKLFF. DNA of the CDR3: TGTGCCAGCAGCCCATGGACAGGGGGCGGGGAAAAACTGTTTTTT.